This TCR beta chain was identified during a study of cytomegalovirus exposure and HLA in healthy donors. Study results and caveats: Some public TCRs appeared in many individuals, while most sequences were rare. In vitro work confirmed that a few CMV-associated chains recognize CMV antigens. In the 100 to 150 validation repertoires, about 94% of cluster scores exceeded 0, per a later analysis. For cytomegalovirus status, the classifier reportedly gave diagnoses with high specificity and sensitivity.

Concerning this clone: What it binds is unknown.

Sequencing was performed with immunoSEQ multiplex PCR; in TCRdb, only in-frame clones are kept and a portion is missing. The table includes about 130,000 clones, about 96% detected once. This receptor was identified in a man aged 18-30 years in good health and CMV-seronegative. Sequencing was done on a sample of PBMCs.

The CDR3 DNA reads TGCAGCGCTTCAGAGGTAACAGATACGCAGTATTTT. Translation: CSASEVTDTQYF. The chain carries TRBV29-1 and TRBJ2-3, with D unclear. V was cut by 7 bases and J by 3 bases, with 11 bases left in between. Germline V gives CDR1 SQVTM, CDR2 ANQGSEA. This CDR3 has 12 residues.